The entry below gives a single T cell receptor (beta chain) sequence along with its context. Its antigen is currently unknown. A multiplex PCR was run with 60 Vbeta primers and 13 Jbeta primers. TCRdb keeps only in-frame clones here, not all; method: immunoSEQ multiplex PCR. The table records 150,000 to 200,000 clones, roughly four fifths of them present only once. This sample stems from a study of cytomegalovirus exposure and HLA in healthy donors. Overall study: In an earlier analysis, 90 million to 130 million unique TCR beta sequences were found from 150 million to 200 million T cells.

The donors (healthy individuals) were bone marrow donors. Study findings and constraints: In a later analysis, specific HLA alleles were associated with more than 15,000 TCR beta sequences at a 0.05 false discovery rate.

The J segment lost 3 bases and the V segment lost 2 bases, leaving 7 bases of the junction unmatched. Germline V gene data show CDR1 as SGHVS and CDR2 as FNYEAQ. This CDR3 region has 16 residues. This sequence joins TRBV7-6 and TRBJ2-5; 9 nucleotides line up with TRBD2. This clonotype was obtained from a man younger than 35 in good health and CMV-seronegative. Sequencing was carried out using PBMCs. The DNA of the CDR3 is TGTGCCAGCAGCTTATTGAGTAGCGGGGGAGAAGAGACCCAGTACTTC. Amino acids: CASSLLSSGGEETQYF.